This T cell receptor beta chain is drawn from a study of T-cell memory formation after mild COVID-19. Study-wide results and limits: Still unconfirmed is whether the second-wave clones peaking on day 37 recognized SARS-CoV-2. Clones contracting across day 15 to 85 had a balanced CD4/CD8 profile; later expanding clones leaned CD4+.

5'RACE primed from the constant segment yielded TCR alpha and TCR beta cDNA libraries bearing sample barcodes and UMIs. A single record per CDR3 protein comes from TCRdb applying MiXCR to the 5' RACE reads. The sample comprises about 440,000 distinct CDR3 sequences, 20% of which are singletons, and approximately 8.4% rests with the top ten. Looked up from germline, CDR1 is SGDLS and CDR2 is YYNGEE. The CDR3 runs to 17 residues. Trimming stripped 0 bases from V and 3 bases from J, with 15 bases between. Notes on this clonotype: The antigen remains unidentified.

This receptor was taken from an adult woman who had mild COVID-19 (a few samples of this study predate the infection). Cell type and time point are not known. Sequencing input: PBMCs or a T cell subset sorted from them (not recorded which). This sequence joins TRBV9 and TRBJ2-2; D ambiguous. The CDR3, as DNA: TGTGCCAGCAGCGTAGGTTCCTTAGTGCCTCACACCGGGGAGCTGTTTTTT. It is translated as CASSVGSLVPHTGELFF.